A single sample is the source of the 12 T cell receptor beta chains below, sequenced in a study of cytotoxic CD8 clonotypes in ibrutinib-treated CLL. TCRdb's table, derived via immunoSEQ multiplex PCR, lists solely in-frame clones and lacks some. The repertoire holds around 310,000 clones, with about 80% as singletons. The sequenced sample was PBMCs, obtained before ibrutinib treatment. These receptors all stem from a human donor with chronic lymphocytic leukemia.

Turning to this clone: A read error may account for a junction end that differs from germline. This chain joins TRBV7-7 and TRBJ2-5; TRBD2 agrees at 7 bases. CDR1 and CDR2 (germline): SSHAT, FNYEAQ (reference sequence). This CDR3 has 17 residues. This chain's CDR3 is CASSLVIPSGNQETQYF. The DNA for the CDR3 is TGTGCTAGCAGCTTAGTTATCCCCAGCGGGAACCAAGAGACCCAGTACTTC.

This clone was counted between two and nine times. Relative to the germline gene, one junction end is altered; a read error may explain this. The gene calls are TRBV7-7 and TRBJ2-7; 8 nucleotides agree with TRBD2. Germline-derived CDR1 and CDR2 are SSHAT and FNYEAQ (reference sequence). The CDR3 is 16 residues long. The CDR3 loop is CASSPVLTSASYEQYF. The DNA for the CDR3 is TGTGCTAGCAGCCCGGTTTTGACTAGCGCCTCCTACGAGCAGTACTTC.

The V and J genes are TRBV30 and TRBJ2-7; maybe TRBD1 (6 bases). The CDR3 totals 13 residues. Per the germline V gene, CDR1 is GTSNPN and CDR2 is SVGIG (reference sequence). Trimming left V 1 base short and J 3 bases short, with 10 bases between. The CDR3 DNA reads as TGTGCCTGGAGTGCCGGGGACATCTACGAGCAGTACTTC. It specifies CAWSAGDIYEQYF.

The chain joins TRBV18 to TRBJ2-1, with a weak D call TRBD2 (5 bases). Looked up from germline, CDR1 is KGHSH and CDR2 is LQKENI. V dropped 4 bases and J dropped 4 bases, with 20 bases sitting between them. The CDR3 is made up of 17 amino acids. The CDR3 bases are TGTGCCAGCTCACGCAATCTGGGGAGTATAAAGTACAATGAGCAGTTCTTC. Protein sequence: CASSRNLGSIKYNEQFF.

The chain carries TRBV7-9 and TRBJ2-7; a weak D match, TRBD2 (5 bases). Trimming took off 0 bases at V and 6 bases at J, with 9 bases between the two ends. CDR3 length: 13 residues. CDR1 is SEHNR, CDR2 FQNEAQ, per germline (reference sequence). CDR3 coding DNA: TGTGCCAGCAGCTTAGCGGGAGTGCCCGAGCAGTACTTC. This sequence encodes CASSLAGVPEQYF.

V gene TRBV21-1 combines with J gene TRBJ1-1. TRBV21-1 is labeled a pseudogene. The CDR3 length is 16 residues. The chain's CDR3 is CASSRNRPGRDTEAFF. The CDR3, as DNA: TGTGCCAGCAGCAGAAATCGGCCAGGGAGGGACACTGAAGCTTTCTTT.

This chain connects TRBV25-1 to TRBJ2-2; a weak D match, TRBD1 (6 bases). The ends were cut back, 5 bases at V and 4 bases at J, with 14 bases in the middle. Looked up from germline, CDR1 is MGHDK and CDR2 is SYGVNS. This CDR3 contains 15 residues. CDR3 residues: CASSPAVGGTGELFF. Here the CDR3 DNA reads TGTGCCAGCAGTCCCGCAGTAGGGGGCACCGGGGAGCTGTTTTTT.

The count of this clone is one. CDR3 DNA: TGTGCCAGCAGCCCCGACGCGACAGGGAGGACTGGGGCCAACGTCCTGACTTTC. Translating gives CASSPDATGRTGANVLTF. This chain joins TRBV4-2 and TRBJ2-6; tentatively, D is TRBD1 (7 bases). The CDR3 sequence is 18 residues long. Germline loops: CDR1 LGHNA, CDR2 YNFKEQ. Trimming pared 4 bases from V and 2 bases from J, leaving 18 bases between.

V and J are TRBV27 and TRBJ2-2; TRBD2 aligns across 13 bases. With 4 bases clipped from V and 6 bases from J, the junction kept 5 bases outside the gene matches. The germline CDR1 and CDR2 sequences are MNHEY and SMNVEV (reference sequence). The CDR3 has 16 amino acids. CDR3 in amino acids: CASSSILAGGAGELFF. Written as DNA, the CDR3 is TGTGCCAGCAGTTCCATACTAGCGGGAGGGGCCGGGGAGCTGTTTTTT.

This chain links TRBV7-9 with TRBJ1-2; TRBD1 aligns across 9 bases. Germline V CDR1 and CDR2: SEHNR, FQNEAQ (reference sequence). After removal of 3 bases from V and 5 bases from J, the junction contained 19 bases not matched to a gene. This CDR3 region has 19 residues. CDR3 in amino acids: CASSLGQGRGPYPIYGYTF. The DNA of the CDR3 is TGTGCCAGCAGCTTGGGACAGGGCCGAGGCCCCTATCCCATATATGGCTACACCTTC. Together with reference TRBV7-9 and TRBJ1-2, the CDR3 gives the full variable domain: DTGVSQNPRHKITKRGQNVTFRCDPISEHNRLYWYRQTLGQGPEFLTYFQNEAQLEKSRLLSDRFSAERPKGSFSTLEIQRTEQGDSAMYLCASSLGQGRGPYPIYGYTFGSGTRLTVV.

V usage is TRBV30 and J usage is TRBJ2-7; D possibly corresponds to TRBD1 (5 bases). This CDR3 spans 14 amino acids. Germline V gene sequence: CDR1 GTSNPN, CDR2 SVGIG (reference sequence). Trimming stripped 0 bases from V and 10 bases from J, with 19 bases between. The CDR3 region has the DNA TGTGCCTGGAGTGTAGCAGGGTACCTACGAGGACAGTACTTC. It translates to CAWSVAGYLRGQYF.

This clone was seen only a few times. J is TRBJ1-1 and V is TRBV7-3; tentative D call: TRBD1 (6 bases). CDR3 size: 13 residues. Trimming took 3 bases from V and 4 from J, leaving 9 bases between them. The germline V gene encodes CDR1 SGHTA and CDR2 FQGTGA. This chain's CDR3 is CASSFRGATEAFF. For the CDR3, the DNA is TGTGCCAGCAGCTTCAGGGGCGCCACTGAAGCTTTCTTT.